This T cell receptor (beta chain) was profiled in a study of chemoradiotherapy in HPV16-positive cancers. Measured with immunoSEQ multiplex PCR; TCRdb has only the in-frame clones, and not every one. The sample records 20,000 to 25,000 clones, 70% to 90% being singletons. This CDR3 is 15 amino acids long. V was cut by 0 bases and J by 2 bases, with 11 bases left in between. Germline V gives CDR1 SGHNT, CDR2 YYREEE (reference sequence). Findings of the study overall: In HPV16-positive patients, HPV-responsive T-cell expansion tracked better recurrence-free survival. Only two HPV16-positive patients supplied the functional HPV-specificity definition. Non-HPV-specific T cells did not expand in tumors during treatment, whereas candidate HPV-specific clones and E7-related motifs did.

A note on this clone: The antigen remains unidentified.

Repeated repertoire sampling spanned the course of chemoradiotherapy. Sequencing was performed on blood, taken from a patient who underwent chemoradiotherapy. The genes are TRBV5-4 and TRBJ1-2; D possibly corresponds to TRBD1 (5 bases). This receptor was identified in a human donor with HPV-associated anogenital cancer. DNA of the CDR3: TGTGCCAGCAGCTTGGAATGGGGGGGGAACTATGGCTACACCTTC. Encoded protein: CASSLEWGGNYGYTF.